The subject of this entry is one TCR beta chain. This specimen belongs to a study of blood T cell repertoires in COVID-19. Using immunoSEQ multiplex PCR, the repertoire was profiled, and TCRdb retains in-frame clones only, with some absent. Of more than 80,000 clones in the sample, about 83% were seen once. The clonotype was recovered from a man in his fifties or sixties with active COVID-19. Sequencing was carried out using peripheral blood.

The CDR3 spells CASSRASGFQETQYF. The DNA of the CDR3 is TGTGCCAGCAGCAGGGCCTCAGGGTTCCAAGAGACCCAGTACTTC. V is TRBV5-4 and J is TRBJ2-5; D might be TRBD1 (5 bases). Germline values: CDR1 SGHNT, CDR2 YYREEE (reference sequence). V was cut by 4 bases and J by 1 base, with 14 bases left in between. This CDR3 has 15 residues.